The 9 T cell receptor beta chains in this list originate from one sample, sequenced in a study of T cell repertoires in cytomegalovirus infection. Using its own MiXCR run on the reads, TCRdb lists one record per CDR3 protein. The sample shows a few hundred thousand distinct CDR3 sequences, approximately 17% of them seen only once. Source material: CD8+ T cells from PBMCs. These receptors were taken from a human donor in good health (CMV status not recorded). Some clones in this sample may be carry-over from other donors' samples.

This clonotype was counted only a few times. The chain recombines TRBV5-1 with TRBJ2-2, with TRBD1 matching 9 bases. CDR1 and CDR2 (germline): SGHRS, YFSETQ. CDR3 length: 13 amino acids. The J segment lost 9 bases and the V segment lost 4 bases, leaving 4 bases of the junction unmatched. The chain's CDR3 is CASSPTGGWELFF. The CDR3 bases are TGCGCCAGCAGCCCTACAGGGGGCTGGGAGCTGTTTTTT.

This clonotype was detected a few times. This chain joins TRBV4-1 and TRBJ2-1, with no clear D. Germline loops: CDR1 MGHRA, CDR2 YSYEKL. V lost 1 base, J lost 8 bases, and 12 bases lay in between. This CDR3 spans 14 amino acids. CDR3 loop: CASSQVGSRDEQFF. The CDR3 DNA reads TGCGCCAGCAGCCAAGTTGGCAGCCGGGATGAGCAGTTCTTC.

In regard to this clonotype: A much bigger clone sits one base away, suggesting this may be a read error. The rearrangement links TRBV7-3 to TRBJ2-7; a weak D match, TRBD2 (5 bases). The germline V and J ends were trimmed by 3 bases and 2 bases, with 8 bases remaining between them. Germline values: CDR1 SGHTA, CDR2 FQGTGA. CDR3 length equals 13 residues. The CDR3 is CASSFPGTYEQYF. The CDR3, as DNA: TGTGCCAGCAGCTTTCCCGGGACCTACGAGCAGTACTTC.

CDR3 loop: CSAMAGDGTEAFF. The CDR3 DNA is TGCAGTGCTATGGCAGGGGATGGTACTGAAGCTTTCTTT. The genes are TRBV20-1 and TRBJ1-1, with D maybe TRBD1 (6 bases). CDR1 is DFQATT, CDR2 SNEGSKA, per germline (reference sequence). V shed 4 bases and J shed 5 bases, with 14 bases lying between them. The CDR3 extends over 13 amino acids.

Only a few counts were recorded for this clonotype. The gene calls are TRBV13 and TRBJ2-7, with D perhaps matching TRBD2 (7 bases). Per the germline V gene, CDR1 is PRHDT and CDR2 is FYEKMQ (reference sequence). The ends were cut back, 5 bases at V and 5 bases at J, with 13 bases in the middle. The CDR3 is made up of 13 amino acids. The CDR3 spells CASSQRGGDEQYF. Written as DNA, the CDR3 is TGTGCCAGCAGCCAAAGGGGGGGGGACGAGCAGTACTTC.

This clonotype was detected a few times. The chain combines TRBV7-9 with TRBJ2-5; 9 bases line up with TRBD2. This CDR3 has 14 amino acids. Germline CDR1 is SEHNR and CDR2 is FQNEAQ (reference sequence). Germline trimming cut 5 bases from V and 1 base from J; bases unmatched to any gene: 2. Here the CDR3 reads CASSRRGGQETQYF. The CDR3 nucleotides read TGTGCCAGCAGCCGGCGGGGGGGCCAAGAGACCCAGTACTTC.

The table lists this clonotype with a count of one. The V call is TRBV28, the J call TRBJ2-3; 7 bases are a match to TRBD2. V lost 10 bases and J lost 4; bases outside the gene matches: 5. Per germline, CDR1 MDHEN and CDR2 SYDVKM. This CDR3 is 12 amino acids long. The CDR3 is CAISGEADTQYF. For the CDR3, the DNA is TGTGCCATAAGCGGGGAAGCAGATACGCAGTATTTT.

This clonotype was counted many times. The chain recombines TRBV5-1 with TRBJ2-1, with 7 bases lining up with TRBD2. V was clipped by 3 bases and J by 2 bases; unmatched bases: 2. Germline CDR1 and CDR2: SGHRS and YFSETQ. The CDR3 is made up of 14 amino acids. The CDR3 region has the DNA TGCGCCAGCAGCTCGGCGGGGGCCTACAATGAGCAGTTCTTC. Residues: CASSSAGAYNEQFF. Together with reference TRBV5-1 and TRBJ2-1, the CDR3 gives the full variable domain: KAGVTQTPRYLIKTRGQQVTLSCSPISGHRSVSWYQQTPGQGLQFLFEYFSETQRNKGNFPGRFSGRQFSNSRSEMNVSTLELGDSALYLCASSSAGAYNEQFFGPGTRLTVL.

This clonotype has at least ten counts. The V call is TRBV6-1, the J call TRBJ2-7; 9 bases line up with TRBD1. This CDR3 is 15 amino acids long. From germline, CDR1 is MNHNS and CDR2 SASEGT. Losses at the gene ends were 4 bases for V and 5 bases for J; bases not matched to a gene: 9. The CDR3 is CASSAQRTGADEQYF. In nucleotides, the CDR3 is TGTGCCAGCAGTGCCCAACGGACAGGGGCGGACGAGCAGTACTTC.